Shown below are 14 T cell receptor beta chains from a single sample sequenced in a study of blood T cell repertoires in COVID-19. Produced via immunoSEQ multiplex PCR; TCRdb's table is partial and in-frame only. The data show fewer than 200,000 clones, roughly 81% seen once. The specimen was peripheral blood. The origin of the receptors is a man between 35 and 55 years old with acute or convalescent COVID-19.

The V and J genes are TRBV3-1 (or the pseudogene TRBV3-2) and TRBJ2-5; D may be TRBD2 (6 bases). V was cut by 1 base and J by 5 bases, with 17 bases left in between. The CDR3 is 16 amino acids. In germline, CDR1 is LGHDT, CDR2 YNNKEL (reference sequence). The CDR3 region has the DNA TGTGCCAGCAGCCAAGTTAAGCGGGCCTTAGGTGAGACCCAGTACTTC. Protein sequence: CASSQVKRALGETQYF.

The J gene is TRBJ1-1, the V gene TRBV11-1; the match to TRBD1 covers 8 bases. The CDR3 runs 15 residues. Germline V CDR1 and CDR2: SGHAT, FQDESV (reference sequence). V lost 3 bases and J lost 4; bases outside the gene matches: 7. CDR3 nucleotide sequence: TGTGCCAGCAGCTTCCATAGCAGGGGGCTCACTGAAGCTTTCTTT. This translates into CASSFHSRGLTEAFF.

The rearrangement links TRBV7-2 to TRBJ2-7; a possible D gene is TRBD2 (6 bases). The germline CDR1 and CDR2 sequences are SGHTA and FQGNSA. The CDR3 runs to 16 residues. V lost 4 bases to trimming and J lost 2 bases, with 18 bases between them. Here the CDR3 DNA reads TGTGCCAGCAGCTCGTCTGGCGGGGCTGCAACCTACGAGCAGTACTTC. Translation: CASSSSGGAATYEQYF.

This CDR3 reads CASSTGSTNEKLFF. Written as DNA, the CDR3 is TGTGCCAGCAGTACAGGGTCAACTAATGAAAAACTGTTTTTT. V is TRBV6-5 and J is TRBJ1-4; D might be TRBD1 (6 bases). The V and J ends lost 5 bases and 0 bases respectively, with 7 bases between them. This CDR3 region has 14 residues. Per germline, CDR1 MNHEY and CDR2 SVGAGI.

The gene calls are TRBV4-1 and TRBJ1-2, with TRBD1 identical over 9 bases. From germline, CDR1 is MGHRA and CDR2 YSYEKL. The CDR3 is made up of 14 amino acids. After removal of 4 bases from V and 5 bases from J, the junction contained 5 bases not matched to a gene. The CDR3 protein is CASSPGTGTYGYTF. CDR3 nucleotides: TGCGCCAGCAGCCCCGGGACAGGGACGTATGGCTACACCTTC.

This clone came up once. J is TRBJ2-1 and V is TRBV2; a possible D gene is TRBD1 (6 bases). The CDR3 covers 15 residues. Trimming pared 5 bases from V and 5 bases from J, leaving 16 bases between. CDR1 and CDR2 from the germline V gene are SNHLY and FYNNEI. The CDR3 coding sequence is TGTGCCAGCAGTCCCCCGAGGGGGAATCACAATGAGCAGTTCTTC. It encodes CASSPPRGNHNEQFF.

In nucleotides, the CDR3 is TGTGCCATCAGGACAGGGACTGAAGAGACCCAGTACTTC. Translation: CAIRTGTEETQYF. The V call is TRBV10-3, the J call TRBJ2-5; TRBD1 might be the D (7 bases). CDR3 length: 13 amino acids. Trimming took 6 bases from V and 3 from J, leaving 11 bases between them. Looked up from germline, CDR1 is ENHRY and CDR2 is SYGVKD.

The chain recombines TRBV19 with TRBJ2-3, with 7 bases identical to TRBD1. J lost 2 bases, V lost 3 bases, and 17 bases had no gene match. Per germline, CDR1 LNHDA and CDR2 SQIVND (reference sequence). The CDR3 loop spans 19 amino acids. The CDR3 sequence is CASSILVAGGSSNTDTQYF. CDR3 sequence (DNA): TGTGCCAGTAGTATTCTAGTGGCAGGGGGATCGTCAAACACAGATACGCAGTATTTT.

The rearrangement uses TRBV5-4 and TRBJ1-2, with D unclear. The CDR3 sequence is 11 residues long. Trimming cost V 5 bases and J 6 bases, with 8 bases left between them. Looked up from germline, CDR1 is SGHNT and CDR2 is YYREEE (reference sequence). Here the CDR3 DNA reads TGTGCCAGCAGGGCCGGGAATGGCTACACCTTC. It encodes CASRAGNGYTF.

Note on this clone: The sample has other DNA sequences that encode this CDR3 too. J is TRBJ1-3 and V is TRBV3-1 (or the pseudogene TRBV3-2), with a possible D match to TRBD1 (5 bases). The CDR3 sequence is 14 residues long. Trimming cost V 4 bases and J 0 bases, with 7 bases left between them. The germline V gene has CDR1 LGHDT and CDR2 YNNKEL (reference sequence). The CDR3 sequence: CASSLQGSGNTIYF. The CDR3 DNA is TGTGCCAGCAGCCTTCAGGGCTCTGGAAACACCATATATTTT.

The rearrangement joins TRBV27 to TRBJ1-5; no clear D. Trimming pared 5 bases from V and 2 bases from J, leaving 4 bases between. The germline CDR1 and CDR2 sequences are MNHEY and SMNVEV (reference sequence). The length of the CDR3 is 12 residues. The CDR3 region has the DNA TGTGCCAGCAGTGCAGGCAATCAGCCCCAGCATTTT. Residues: CASSAGNQPQHF.

The rearrangement joins TRBV2 to TRBJ1-4; TRBD1 is a possible D gene (6 bases). The ends were cut back, 6 bases at V and 5 bases at J, with 10 bases in the middle. Germline CDR1 and CDR2: SNHLY and FYNNEI. The CDR3 length is 13 residues. In DNA, the CDR3 is TGTGCCAGCAGCGGTACAGGGAATGAAAAACTGTTTTTT. Residues: CASSGTGNEKLFF.

This clone was observed once. The V and J genes are TRBV27 and TRBJ1-1; a possible D gene is TRBD1 (5 bases). Germline lookup yields CDR1 MNHEY and CDR2 SMNVEV (reference sequence). V was pared by 3 bases and J by 5 bases, with 10 bases between. The CDR3 is made up of 13 amino acids. The CDR3 DNA sequence: TGTGCCAGCAGTTTCACCAGGGAAACTGAAGCTTTCTTT. It encodes CASSFTRETEAFF.

The chain is built from TRBV5-1 and TRBJ2-2, with a possible D match to TRBD2 (5 bases). Germline CDR1 SGHRS, CDR2 YFSETQ. The CDR3 contains 14 residues. V dropped 4 bases and J dropped 6 bases, with 13 bases sitting between them. CDR3: CASSLAPVAGELFF. In DNA form, the CDR3 reads TGCGCCAGCAGCCTAGCCCCCGTGGCCGGGGAGCTGTTTTTT.